This TCR beta chain was identified in a study of chemoradiotherapy in HPV16-positive cancers. Across the study: A couple of HPV16-positive patients' cells yielded candidate HPV-specific clones and common motifs. Findings of the study overall: Candidate HPV-specific clones and E7-related TCR motifs grew in tumor during treatment. In HPV16-positive patients, HPV-responsive T-cell expansion tracked better recurrence-free survival.

TCRdb's copy holds only in-frame clones and misses some; the assay was immunoSEQ multiplex PCR. This table holds tens of thousands of clones, around 87% found once. V dropped 5 bases and J dropped 7; count of bases not matched to a gene: 10. Germline V gene data show CDR1 as SGHTA and CDR2 as FQGNSA. The CDR3 runs to 14 residues. Regarding this clone: Its antigen remains unidentified.

The specimen comprised blood, sampled from a patient who underwent chemoradiotherapy. The V and J genes are TRBV7-2 and TRBJ2-7; the match to TRBD1 covers 8 bases. The clonotype comes from a human donor with HPV-associated anogenital cancer. For the CDR3, the DNA is TGTGCCAGCAGCCGCAGGCAGGGGGCGGGTGAGCAGTACTTC. Protein: CASSRRQGAGEQYF.